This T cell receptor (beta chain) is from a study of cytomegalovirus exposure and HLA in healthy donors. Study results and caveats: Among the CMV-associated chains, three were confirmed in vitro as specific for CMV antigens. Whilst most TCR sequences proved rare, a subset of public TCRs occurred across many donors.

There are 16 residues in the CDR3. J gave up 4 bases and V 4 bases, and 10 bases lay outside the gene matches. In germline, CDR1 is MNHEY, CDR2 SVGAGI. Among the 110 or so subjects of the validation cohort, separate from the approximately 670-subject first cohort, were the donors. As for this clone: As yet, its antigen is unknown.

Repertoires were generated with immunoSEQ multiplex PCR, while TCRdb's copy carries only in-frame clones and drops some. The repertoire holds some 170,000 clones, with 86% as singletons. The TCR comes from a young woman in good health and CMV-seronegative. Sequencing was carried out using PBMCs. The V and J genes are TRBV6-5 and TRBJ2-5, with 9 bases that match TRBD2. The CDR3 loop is CASSLNIAGALETQYF. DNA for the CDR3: TGTGCCAGCAGTTTAAATATAGCGGGAGCCTTAGAGACCCAGTACTTC.